This TCR beta chain was sequenced for a study of PD-L1 blockade in urothelial cancer. Study in general: Typically, measured as a median, blood samples had roughly 140,000 T cells.

Spiked synthetic TCR analogs estimated absolute template abundance per PCR. Assay: immunoSEQ multiplex PCR; the TCRdb copy retains only in-frame clones and omits some. The sample shows more than 75,000 clones, 80% to 85% of them seen only once. This clone was observed a few times. This CDR3 spans 18 amino acids. CDR1 is WNHNN and CDR2 is SYGVQD in the germline V gene (reference sequence). V gave up 7 bases and J gave up 3 bases, with 28 bases separating them. Described time point: pretreatment peripheral blood. Each patient supplied 1 to 8 pretreatment and on-treatment samples. The material sequenced was PBMCs, taken around atezolizumab (anti-PD-L1) treatment. The sequence was obtained from a man in his 60s with urothelial cancer. This chain links TRBV10-1 with TRBJ2-7; D possibly corresponds to TRBD1 (6 bases). The CDR3 loop is CASKPRQAAPTNIYEQYF. The CDR3 nucleotides read TGCGCCAGCAAACCACGACAGGCGGCCCCTACGAACATCTACGAGCAGTACTTC.